This T cell receptor (beta chain) came from a study of CD8+ T cells in alopecia areata. The sorting of PBMCs gave CD4+ and CD8+ T cells. As to this clone: Its antigen is still unknown.

Findings and caveats of the study: Scalp sample sequencing also detects resident alphabeta T cells of normal skin. Affected scalp, especially in alopecia totalis/universalis, had a higher clonality than normal scalp did. Possibly because of HLA-related factors, TCR sharing was less clear across patients than in mice.

Reverse transcription of extracted RNA yielded cDNA, which provided the sequencing template. Here immunoSEQ multiplex PCR was the method, and the copy in TCRdb shows in-frame clones only, minus some. The data hold around 190,000 clones, with roughly three fifths observed a single time. The TCR originated in a human donor in good health. Sequencing was done on a sample of CD8+ T cells sorted from blood.

CDR3: CASSKFGTGGQPQHF. The CDR3 DNA reads as TGTGCCAGTAGCAAATTCGGGACAGGCGGTCAGCCCCAGCATTTT. The V and J genes are TRBV19 and TRBJ1-5; 8 bases map to TRBD1. CDR3 size: 15 residues. V lost 6 bases to trimming and J lost 6 bases; unmatched junction nucleotides: 10. Germline V CDR1 and CDR2: LNHDA, SQIVND (reference sequence).